A single sample gave rise to the 28 T cell receptor beta chains below, sequenced in a study of T cells after posttransplantation cyclophosphamide. The assay was immunoSEQ multiplex PCR, and TCRdb's table has in-frame clones only and misses some. The data contain around 5,000 clones, less than 2% of them singletons. Cyclophosphamide on days +3 and +4 followed busulfan-fludarabine conditioning and a marrow graft. Specimen: PBMCs, collected just over 240 days after a stem cell transplant with posttransplant cyclophosphamide. The source is a male patient aged 25-45 years who received an allogeneic stem cell transplant from a related donor, was CMV-positive, and had no GVHD. Some T cells may originate from the graft donor.

This clone was found a few times. The chain joins TRBV10-3 to TRBJ1-2, with 7 positions matching TRBD1. Germline V gene lookup returns CDR1 ENHRY and CDR2 SYGVKD. The ends lost 6 bases at V and 5 bases at J; junction bases unmatched: 9. CDR3 length: 14 amino acids. The CDR3 region has the DNA TGTGCCATCAGCGCTGACAGGGAGTTTTATGGCTACACCTTC. Protein: CAISADREFYGYTF.

This clone was found a few times. The chain joins TRBV27 to TRBJ2-3; 10 positions agree with TRBD2. Germline V gene data show CDR1 as MNHEY and CDR2 as SMNVEV (reference sequence). CDR3 length: 16 residues. V was pared by 5 bases and J by 1 base, with 6 bases of the junction left unmatched. The CDR3 nucleotides are TGTGCCAGCAGTCGCGCCGGGACTAGCGGCACAGATACGCAGTATTTT. The encoded protein is CASSRAGTSGTDTQYF.

This clone turned up a few times. The chain is built from TRBV6-6 and TRBJ2-7; D not certain. Germline V gene lookup returns CDR1 MNHNY and CDR2 SVGAGI (reference sequence). The CDR3 has 11 residues. The germline V and J ends were trimmed by 5 bases and 3 bases, with 5 bases remaining between them. CDR3 DNA sequence: TGTGCCAGCAGTCCTTTCTACGAGCAGTACTTC. This sequence encodes CASSPFYEQYF.

There are a few counts of this clone. V gene TRBV7-2 combines with J gene TRBJ1-2, with D perhaps TRBD1 (5 bases). Trimming pared 5 bases from V and 6 bases from J, leaving 19 bases between. Germline values: CDR1 SGHTA, CDR2 FQGNSA. The CDR3 is 15 amino acids. The CDR3 nucleotides are TGTGCCAGCAGCCCCCTCGTAGGAGGGGCGGATGGCTACACCTTC. It specifies CASSPLVGGADGYTF.

J is TRBJ2-7 and V is TRBV11-2, with 9 bases identical to TRBD1. V trimming: 5 bases; J trimming: 3 bases; junction bases outside the gene matches: 14. The CDR3 extends over 17 amino acids. In germline, CDR1 is SGHAT, CDR2 FQNNGV. The CDR3 sequence is CASSRSPGTGNVYEQYF. CDR3 nucleotide sequence: TGTGCCAGCAGCCGTAGCCCCGGGACAGGGAACGTCTACGAGCAGTACTTC.

Only a few counts were recorded for this clone. The V gene is TRBV29-1, the J gene TRBJ2-7, with D tentatively TRBD1 (6 bases). Germline V gives CDR1 SQVTM, CDR2 ANQGSEA. Trimming took off 5 bases at V and 0 bases at J, with 14 bases between the two ends. The CDR3 contains 14 residues. CDR3 in amino acids: CSVSTGFPSYEQYF. In DNA form, the CDR3 reads TGCAGCGTTAGTACAGGGTTTCCCTCCTACGAGCAGTACTTC.

This clone was observed a few times. This chain uses TRBV29-1 with TRBJ2-1, with 8 bases identical to TRBD2. With V trimmed by 6 bases and J by 6 bases, 7 bases remained unmatched. Germline V gene data show CDR1 as SQVTM and CDR2 as ANQGSEA. The CDR3 is made up of 13 amino acids. The CDR3 reads CSVPLADRNEQFF. DNA of the CDR3: TGCAGCGTCCCACTAGCGGACCGCAATGAGCAGTTCTTC.

The rearrangement links TRBV9 to TRBJ2-2, with D unclear. V shed 0 bases and J shed 5 bases, with 5 bases lying between them. CDR3 length: 13 amino acids. CDR1 SGDLS and CDR2 YYNGEE come from the germline V gene. The CDR3 sequence is CASSVAKTGELFF. CDR3 nucleotide sequence: TGTGCCAGCAGCGTAGCCAAAACCGGGGAGCTGTTTTTT.

This clone has a handful of counts. The CDR3 protein is CASSFRGPEETQYF. CDR3 in DNA: TGTGCCAGCAGTTTCAGGGGACCCGAGGAGACCCAGTACTTC. The chain links TRBV28 to TRBJ2-5, with a weak D call TRBD1 (6 bases). V was shortened by 3 bases and J by 5 bases, with 13 bases between the two germline ends. Germline CDR1 MDHEN, CDR2 SYDVKM. The CDR3 has 14 amino acids. Complete variable domain (other parts from reference TRBV28 and TRBJ2-5): DVKVTQSSRYLVKRTGEKVFLECVQDMDHENMFWYRQDPGLGLRLIYFSYDVKMKEKGDIPEGYSVSREKKERFSLILESASTNQTSMYLCASSFRGPEETQYFGPGTRLLVL.

This clone has just a few counts. This rearrangement joins TRBV18 to TRBJ2-3, with 11 bases that match TRBD2. This CDR3 is built from 15 residues. With 3 bases clipped from V and 3 bases from J, the junction kept 2 bases outside the gene matches. Germline V gene sequence: CDR1 KGHSH, CDR2 LQKENI. Written as DNA, the CDR3 is TGTGCCAGCTCACCGGGACTAGCGGTAACAGATACGCAGTATTTT. Its protein is CASSPGLAVTDTQYF. Combining the CDR3 with reference TRBV18 and TRBJ2-3 gives the whole variable domain NAGVMQNPRHLVRRRGQEARLRCSPMKGHSHVYWYRQLPEEGLKFMVYLQKENIIDESGMPKERFSAEFPKEGPSILRIQQVVRGDSAAYFCASSPGLAVTDTQYFGPGTRLTVL.

V is TRBV7-3 and J is TRBJ2-1; 7 nucleotides match TRBD1. The germline V gene encodes CDR1 SGHTA and CDR2 FQGTGA. Losses at the gene ends were 5 bases for V and 7 bases for J; bases not matched to a gene: 2. The CDR3 runs to 12 residues. CDR3: CASSLQGNEQFF. The CDR3 nucleotides are TGTGCCAGCAGCCTACAGGGGAATGAGCAGTTCTTC.

J is TRBJ2-5 and V is TRBV9; TRBD2 agrees at 10 bases. CDR1 SGDLS and CDR2 YYNGEE come from the germline V gene. The CDR3 spans 15 residues. The trim removed 3 bases at V and 5 bases at J, leaving 7 bases unmatched. CDR3: CASSARSGRDETQYF. CDR3 nucleotides: TGTGCCAGCAGCGCCCGGAGCGGGAGGGACGAGACCCAGTACTTC.

In its sample, this clone was seen a few times. V gene TRBV28 combines with J gene TRBJ2-1, with D possibly matching TRBD1 (6 bases). Trimming cost V 6 bases and J 6 bases, with 15 bases left between them. The CDR3 is 14 amino acids. Germline lookup yields CDR1 MDHEN and CDR2 SYDVKM. The CDR3 loop reads CASRLQGSSNEQFF. The DNA for the CDR3 is TGTGCCAGCAGACTACAGGGATCAAGCAATGAGCAGTTCTTC.

This clone was observed a handful of times. V is TRBV5-1 and J is TRBJ2-2; TRBD2 might be the D (5 bases). The CDR3 has 13 residues. The germline gives CDR1 SGHRS, CDR2 YFSETQ. V lost 5 bases to trimming and J lost 8 bases, with 13 bases between them. The CDR3 protein is CASRDSQGGELFF. The CDR3 bases are TGCGCCAGCAGGGACTCCCAAGGTGGGGAGCTGTTTTTT.

The chain links TRBV7-3 to TRBJ2-3, with a possible D match to TRBD2 (7 bases). In germline, CDR1 is SGHTA, CDR2 FQGTGA. The ends were cut back, 7 bases at V and 2 bases at J, with 16 bases in the middle. The CDR3 has 15 residues. The DNA for the CDR3 is TGTGCCAGCACCGCGCACGGGGGGCCCACAGATACGCAGTATTTT. This translates into CASTAHGGPTDTQYF.

This clone was seen a handful of times. The genes are TRBV4-3 and TRBJ2-7, with D maybe TRBD2 (7 bases). The CDR3 totals 15 residues. Germline V gene sequence: CDR1 LGHNA, CDR2 YSLEER. Between the trimmed V and J ends, which lost 0 bases and 10 bases, there was a span of 19 bases. In DNA form, the CDR3 reads TGCGCCAGCAGCCAAGATATCTTTGTGGGGGGGCGACAGTACTTC. Translation gives CASSQDIFVGGRQYF.

The V gene is TRBV18, the J gene TRBJ1-1; TRBD1 aligns across 9 bases. CDR3 size: 17 residues. With 4 bases clipped from V and 6 bases from J, the junction kept 15 bases outside the gene matches. Germline lookup yields CDR1 KGHSH and CDR2 LQKENI. The CDR3 bases are TGTGCCAGCTCACTCATGGAACCGGGACAGGGAGGGGCTGAAGCTTTCTTT. It specifies CASSLMEPGQGGAEAFF. Variable domain in full (rest from reference TRBV18 and TRBJ1-1): NAGVMQNPRHLVRRRGQEARLRCSPMKGHSHVYWYRQLPEEGLKFMVYLQKENIIDESGMPKERFSAEFPKEGPSILRIQQVVRGDSAAYFCASSLMEPGQGGAEAFFGQGTRLTVV.

This rearrangement joins TRBV19 to TRBJ2-6; D might be TRBD2 (6 bases). CDR3 length: 15 residues. Trimming left V 1 base short and J 2 bases short, with 6 bases between. The germline V gene has CDR1 LNHDA and CDR2 SQIVND (reference sequence). CDR3 loop: CASSIAGAGANVLTF. In nucleotides, the CDR3 is TGTGCCAGTAGTATAGCGGGGGCTGGGGCCAACGTCCTGACTTTC.

This rearrangement joins TRBV27 to TRBJ1-4, with TRBD1 identical over 7 bases. V dropped 6 bases and J dropped 2; count of bases not matched to a gene: 0. Germline V gives CDR1 MNHEY, CDR2 SMNVEV (reference sequence). This CDR3 comprises 13 residues. The CDR3 region is CASRTGTNEKLFF. The CDR3 DNA reads TGTGCCAGCAGGACAGGGACTAATGAAAAACTGTTTTTT.

V and J are TRBV25-1 and TRBJ2-3; the match to TRBD2 covers 9 bases. J gave up 4 bases and V 4 bases, and 6 bases lay outside the gene matches. This CDR3 region has 15 residues. The germline V gene encodes CDR1 MGHDK and CDR2 SYGVNS. CDR3 sequence reads: CASSVSGSNADTQYF. Written as DNA, the CDR3 is TGTGCCAGCAGTGTTAGCGGGAGTAATGCAGATACGCAGTATTTT.

The rearrangement joins TRBV5-1 to TRBJ1-4; maybe TRBD1 (5 bases). Germline CDR1 and CDR2: SGHRS and YFSETQ. The CDR3 has 14 amino acids. V was cut by 0 bases and J by 8 bases, with 11 bases left in between. In DNA form, the CDR3 reads TGCGCCAGCAGCTTGGGGACAAGGCAAGAAAAACTGTTTTTT. Its protein is CASSLGTRQEKLFF.

V usage is TRBV5-5 and J usage is TRBJ2-1, with 7 bases fitting TRBD1. This CDR3 spans 16 amino acids. Germline V gene lookup returns CDR1 SGHKS and CDR2 YYEKEE (reference sequence). The V segment lost 0 bases and the J segment 3 bases; nucleotides outside the gene matches: 6. The CDR3 DNA sequence: TGTGCCAGCAGCTTGGCTGGGACAGTGGGCTACAATGAGCAGTTCTTC. Translated: CASSLAGTVGYNEQFF.

There are a few counts of this clone. V gene TRBV5-4 combines with J gene TRBJ2-3, with TRBD2 identical over 11 bases. CDR1 and CDR2 (germline): SGHNT, YYREEE (reference sequence). Germline trimming cut 0 bases from V and 1 base from J; bases unmatched to any gene: 1. This CDR3 spans 16 amino acids. The CDR3 here is CASSLGLAGRTDTQYF. Written as DNA, the CDR3 is TGTGCCAGCAGCTTGGGACTAGCGGGGCGCACAGATACGCAGTATTTT.

This clone was found a few times. The rearrangement uses TRBV5-4 and TRBJ2-7; TRBD2 might be the D (6 bases). Germline V CDR1 and CDR2: SGHNT, YYREEE (reference sequence). V lost 1 base to trimming and J lost 0 bases, with 11 bases between them. The CDR3 consists of 15 residues. The CDR3: CASSLPGESSYEQYF. The CDR3 DNA reads TGTGCCAGCAGCTTGCCGGGAGAAAGCTCCTACGAGCAGTACTTC.

By share of the sample, this clone is medium-sized (0.01 to 0.1%). This sequence joins TRBV14 and TRBJ2-3; no definite D call. The CDR3 totals 13 residues. Germline V gene lookup returns CDR1 SGHDN and CDR2 FVKESK. V was shortened by 0 bases and J by 6 bases, with 7 bases between the two germline ends. CDR3 protein: CASSQELRDTQYF. The CDR3, as DNA: TGTGCCAGCAGCCAAGAGCTCAGGGATACGCAGTATTTT. Complete variable domain (other parts from reference TRBV14 and TRBJ2-3): EAGVTQFPSHSVIEKGQTVTLRCDPISGHDNLYWYRRVMGKEIKFLLHFVKESKQDESGMPNNRFLAERTGGTYSTLKVQPAELEDSGVYFCASSQELRDTQYFGPGTRLTVL.

This clone was seen more than once but under ten times. The chain joins TRBV29-1 to TRBJ2-5, with 9 bases identical to TRBD1. Unmatched junction bases numbered 5, after V lost 4 bases and J lost 5 bases. The CDR3 covers 13 residues. The germline gives CDR1 SQVTM, CDR2 ANQGSEA. This CDR3 is CSVVNRGLETQYF. The CDR3 nucleotides read TGCAGCGTTGTGAACAGGGGGCTGGAGACCCAGTACTTC.

The chain joins TRBV9 to TRBJ1-3, with a tentative D call TRBD1 (6 bases). The CDR3 spans 18 residues. Trimming removed 3 bases at V and 0 bases at J, with 19 bases between. Germline loops: CDR1 SGDLS, CDR2 YYNGEE. CDR3 loop: CASSAVPGHGASGNTIYF. CDR3 nucleotide sequence: TGTGCCAGCAGCGCGGTTCCGGGACATGGGGCCTCTGGAAACACCATATATTTT.

This clone was detected only a few times. The rearrangement joins TRBV10-3 to TRBJ2-7; the D gene is possibly TRBD2 (6 bases). The length of the CDR3 is 13 residues. The V gene lost 4 bases and the J gene lost 8 bases, with 15 bases spanning the gap. The germline gives CDR1 ENHRY, CDR2 SYGVKD. CDR3 residues: CAISGDQGLQQYF. CDR3 DNA sequence: TGTGCCATCAGTGGAGACCAAGGACTACAGCAGTACTTC.